This record looks at one T cell receptor beta chain sequence and its context. Its target is not known. The record originates from a study of CD8 T cells in Susac syndrome. At the level of the study: Treatment status at blood draw for the Susac syndrome patients was therapy-naive, corticosteroids, or intravenous immunoglobulin alone.

V lost 7 bases to trimming and J lost 6 bases; unmatched junction nucleotides: 6. The CDR3 runs 14 residues. Germline CDR1 and CDR2: SNHLY and FYNNEI. RNA amounts of roughly 0.45 to 1 ug underwent reverse transcription with random hexamers. TCRdb reprocessed the immunoSEQ multiplex PCR reads via MiXCR and lists one record per CDR3 protein. The sample shows 110,000 to 150,000 distinct CDR3 sequences, under 97% of them seen only once. Notes on the study in general: The CD4+ T cell repertoire of patients with Susac syndrome showed no detectable clonal expansion.

Sequencing input: CD4+ T cells from PBMCs. The TCR comes from a human donor with Susac syndrome. The V and J genes are TRBV2 and TRBJ1-6, with TRBD1 identical over 7 bases. The CDR3 DNA reads TGTGCCAGCACCTTGGGACAGACTAATTCACCCCTCCACTTT. Its translation is CASTLGQTNSPLHF. Combining the CDR3 with reference TRBV2 and TRBJ1-6 gives the whole variable domain EPEVTQTPSHQVTQMGQEVILRCVPISNHLYFYWYRQILGQKVEFLVSFYNNEISEKSEIFDDQFSVERPDGSNFTLKIRSTKLEDSAMYFCASTLGQTNSPLHFGNGTRLTVT.